The sample holds many counts of the clone carrying this TCR beta chain. As yet, its antigen is unknown. A junction boundary mismatches the germline segment, possibly from a read error. These data belong to a study of human T cells and chemical hapten exposure. Study observations and caveats: DPC sensitization did not alter TCRs above 1 in 1000 frequency.

Germline V CDR1 and CDR2: SSHAT, FNYEAQ (reference sequence). This CDR3 has 13 residues. Time point meaning: healthy volunteer bleed at 2 weeks. The total RNA was obtained from whole blood that was not fractionated. Per the study methods: Counts of TCRs in each sample centred on a median of around 99,000 and extended from around 24,000 to 710,000. TCRdb analysed the RACE reads with MiXCR anew, one entry per CDR3 protein. These V and J calls are TCRdb output, not the study's own analysis. The sample has approximately 45,000 distinct CDR3 sequences, 3.5% to 4.5% seen once. This rearrangement joins TRBV7-7 to TRBJ2-1; unclear D gene. The receptor comes from a female donor in good health. Some clones in this sample may be carry-over from other donors' samples. Material: whole blood. The CDR3 loop is CASSLGAYNEQFF. CDR3 bases: TGTGCTAGCAGCTTAGGAGCTTACAATGAGCAGTTCTTC.